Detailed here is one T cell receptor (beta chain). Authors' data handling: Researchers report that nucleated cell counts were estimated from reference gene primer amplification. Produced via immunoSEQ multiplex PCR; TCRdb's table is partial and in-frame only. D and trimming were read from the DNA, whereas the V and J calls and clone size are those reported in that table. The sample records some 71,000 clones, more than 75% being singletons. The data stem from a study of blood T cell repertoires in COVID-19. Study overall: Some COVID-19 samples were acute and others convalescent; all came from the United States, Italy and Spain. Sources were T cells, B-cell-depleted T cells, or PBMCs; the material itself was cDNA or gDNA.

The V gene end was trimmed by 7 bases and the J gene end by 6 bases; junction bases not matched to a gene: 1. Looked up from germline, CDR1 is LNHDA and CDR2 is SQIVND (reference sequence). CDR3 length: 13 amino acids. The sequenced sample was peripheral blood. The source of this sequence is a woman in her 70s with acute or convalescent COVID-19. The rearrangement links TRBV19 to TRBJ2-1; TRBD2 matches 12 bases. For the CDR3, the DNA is TGTGCCAGTAAGACTAGCGGGAGCAATGAGCAGTTCTTC. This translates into CASKTSGSNEQFF.